The 28 T cell receptor beta chains below all came from one sample that was sequenced in a study of T cells in Graves' hyperthyroidism and ophthalmopathy. From RNA transcripts, TCR beta CDR3 regions were amplified. The study used the HTBI primer set for a first-round RT-PCR of the TCR CDR3. MiXCR, run by TCRdb on the multiplex PCR reads, gives a single entry per CDR3 protein. The sample has approximately 370,000 distinct CDR3 sequences; about a sixth are singletons. The sequenced material came from blood. Receptors were obtained from a woman between 25 and 40 years old with Graves' hyperthyroidism that later progressed to Graves' ophthalmopathy.

The V and J genes are TRBV20-1 and TRBJ2-1, with TRBD2 identical over 10 bases. Per the germline V gene, CDR1 is DFQATT and CDR2 is SNEGSKA (reference sequence). This CDR3 is built from 16 residues. Losses at the gene ends were 6 bases for V and 0 bases for J; bases not matched to a gene: 8. The CDR3 region is CSAAPGTSVSYNEQFF. In DNA, the CDR3 is TGCAGTGCGGCTCCCGGGACTAGCGTCTCCTACAATGAGCAGTTCTTC.

This chain connects TRBV11-3 to TRBJ2-1, with 10 positions matching TRBD1. The CDR3 is made up of 15 amino acids. CDR1 SGHNT and CDR2 YENEEA come from the germline V gene. The V gene end was trimmed by 2 bases and the J gene end by 9 bases; junction bases not matched to a gene: 7. CDR3 sequence (DNA): TGTGCCAGCAGCTTAAGGGACAGGGGAAATTTTGAGCAGTTCTTC. Its protein product is CASSLRDRGNFEQFF.

The table lists this clonotype with many counts. The gene calls are TRBV12-3 or TRBV12-4 and TRBJ2-1; D possibly corresponds to TRBD1 (6 bases). The CDR3 sequence is 12 residues long. Trimming took off 6 bases at V and 6 bases at J, with 9 bases between the two ends. CDR3 loop: CASSVDSNEQFF. CDR3 in DNA: TGTGCCAGCAGCGTGGACAGCAATGAGCAGTTCTTC.

Only a few counts were recorded for this clonotype. V and J are TRBV20-1 and TRBJ1-1, with 8 bases aligning to TRBD1. Per the germline V gene, CDR1 is DFQATT and CDR2 is SNEGSKA (reference sequence). Trimming took 5 bases from V and 3 from J; bases not matched to a gene: 5. The CDR3 length is 13 residues. CDR3 region: CSAPGGWDTEAFF. In DNA, the CDR3 is TGCAGTGCTCCAGGGGGCTGGGACACTGAAGCTTTCTTT.

The table lists this clonotype with a few counts. The chain links TRBV5-1 to TRBJ1-6, with D possibly TRBD1 on 5 matching bases. CDR3 length equals 16 residues. Germline CDR1 is SGHRS and CDR2 is YFSETQ. Deletions cut 3 bases from V and 9 bases from J, with 19 bases between. The CDR3 sequence is CASSSAGAGLISPLHF. Written as DNA, the CDR3 is TGCGCCAGCAGCTCCGCCGGGGCGGGTCTTATTTCACCCCTCCACTTT.

Worth noting for this clonotype: Germline and junction disagree at one end, which may indicate a read error. This chain joins TRBV27 and TRBJ2-5; D is uncertain. Germline CDR1 reads MNHEY; CDR2 reads SMNVEV (reference sequence). The CDR3 has 13 residues. The CDR3 DNA reads TGTGCCAGCAGTTTATCGGAATCGGAGACCCGGTACTTC. Its translation is CASSLSESETRYF.

This clonotype was detected a few times. The chain employs TRBV5-1 and TRBJ2-1, with D perhaps TRBD2 (6 bases). Germline lookup yields CDR1 SGHRS and CDR2 YFSETQ. The CDR3 runs to 15 residues. The ends were cut back, 4 bases at V and 3 bases at J, with 14 bases in the middle. CDR3 protein: CASSERVPFYNEQFF. In nucleotides, the CDR3 is TGCGCCAGCAGCGAGCGGGTACCATTCTACAATGAGCAGTTCTTC.

Remarks on this clonotype: The germline gene is not matched at one end of the junction; a read error may be the cause. The chain joins TRBV5-1 to TRBJ2-1, with a possible D match to TRBD1 (5 bases). CDR3 length: 13 amino acids. Germline loops: CDR1 SGHRS, CDR2 YFSETQ. The CDR3 coding sequence is TGTGCCAGCAGAGGACCAAGGGGCAATGAGCAGTTCTTC. Amino acids: CASRGPRGNEQFF.

This clonotype was recorded many times. The V gene is TRBV6-1, the J gene TRBJ1-2; 7 positions agree with TRBD1. V dropped 7 bases and J dropped 7; count of bases not matched to a gene: 9. CDR3 length: 13 amino acids. CDR1 is MNHNS and CDR2 is SASEGT in the germline V gene. Here the CDR3 reads CASIIGQVGGYTF. DNA for the CDR3: TGTGCCAGCATTATAGGACAGGTCGGTGGCTACACCTTC.

This clonotype came up many times. The V call is TRBV19, the J call TRBJ2-1; D is unclear. This CDR3 has 14 residues. In germline, CDR1 is LNHDA, CDR2 SQIVND (reference sequence). The V gene lost 3 bases and the J gene lost 3 bases, with 9 bases spanning the gap. The CDR3 DNA reads TGTGCCAGTAGTATTGTACTCCGCTACAATGAGCAGTTCTTC. Its translation: CASSIVLRYNEQFF.

The sample holds many counts of this clonotype. The J gene is TRBJ2-5, the V gene TRBV7-8; 7 nucleotides line up with TRBD2. Germline V CDR1 and CDR2: SGHVS, FQNEAQ. The CDR3 is made up of 15 amino acids. The V gene end was trimmed by 0 bases and the J gene end by 5 bases; junction bases not matched to a gene: 6. CDR3 protein: CASSLAGGPWETQYF. The DNA of the CDR3 is TGTGCCAGCAGCTTAGCGGGAGGGCCATGGGAGACCCAGTACTTC.

This clonotype showed up just a few times. The rearrangement joins TRBV27 to TRBJ2-1; D perhaps matches TRBD2 (6 bases). Trimming took 2 bases from V and 5 from J, leaving 13 bases between them. This CDR3 is built from 15 residues. Germline values: CDR1 MNHEY, CDR2 SMNVEV (reference sequence). CDR3 amino acids: CASSLGGNLNNEQFF. CDR3 bases: TGTGCCAGCAGTTTAGGCGGGAACTTAAACAATGAGCAGTTCTTC.

The table lists this clonotype with a count of one. The chain is built from TRBV20-1 and TRBJ1-6; TRBD1 might be the D (6 bases). The V gene lost 4 bases and the J gene lost 5 bases, with 9 bases spanning the gap. Per germline, CDR1 DFQATT and CDR2 SNEGSKA (reference sequence). There are 13 residues in the CDR3. The CDR3 sequence: CSATGQHNSPLHF. CDR3 nucleotides: TGCAGTGCTACGGGACAACATAATTCACCCCTCCACTTT.

This clonotype was recorded at least ten times. The chain combines TRBV27 with TRBJ2-5; 8 bases match TRBD2. The germline V gene encodes CDR1 MNHEY and CDR2 SMNVEV (reference sequence). Germline trimming cut 8 bases from V and 5 bases from J; bases unmatched to any gene: 10. CDR3 size: 14 residues. CDR3 in amino acids: CASGGQRGTETQYF. The CDR3 DNA sequence: TGTGCCAGCGGGGGCCAGCGGGGGACGGAGACCCAGTACTTC.

Points on this clonotype: This may stem from a read error, because a much larger clone lies one nucleotide away. V gene TRBV6-1 combines with J gene TRBJ2-2; TRBD2 might be the D (7 bases). CDR1 MNHNS and CDR2 SASEGT come from the germline V gene. The CDR3 contains 17 residues. This chain's CDR3 is CAISARGGGANTGELFF. The CDR3 DNA is TGTGCCATCAGTGCACGTGGGGGGGGCGCGAACACCGGGGAGCTGTTTTTT.

This rearrangement joins TRBV7-7 to TRBJ2-3; D is unresolved. The V end was cut by 2 bases, the J end by 2 bases, with 8 bases between. This CDR3 comprises 14 residues. In germline, CDR1 is SSHAT, CDR2 FNYEAQ (reference sequence). The CDR3 region has the DNA TGTGCCAGCAGCTTATCAGTGGACACAGATACGCAGTATTTT. This codes for CASSLSVDTDTQYF.

This chain uses TRBV28 with TRBJ1-5; D not certain. The CDR3 totals 13 residues. Deletions cut 7 bases from V and 0 bases from J, with 7 bases between. The germline V gene encodes CDR1 MDHEN and CDR2 SYDVKM. The CDR3 sequence is CASNGYSNQPQHF. CDR3 bases: TGTGCCAGCAACGGATATAGCAATCAGCCCCAGCATTTT.

Ten or more counts support this clonotype. The genes are TRBV6-1 and TRBJ2-1, with 12 nucleotides matching TRBD2. Germline V lookup: CDR1 MNHNS, CDR2 SASEGT. The CDR3 loop spans 15 amino acids. The ends lost 10 bases at V and 5 bases at J; junction bases unmatched: 9. CDR3 in amino acids: CATTTLAGGNNEQFF. The CDR3 bases are TGTGCCACCACTACGCTAGCGGGGGGGAACAATGAGCAGTTCTTC.

This clonotype has a count of ten or more. V and J are TRBV28 and TRBJ1-1; 8 nucleotides match TRBD1. Unmatched junction bases numbered 5, after V lost 4 bases and J lost 1 base. This CDR3 region has 15 residues. Germline V gene sequence: CDR1 MDHEN, CDR2 SYDVKM. CDR3 in DNA: TGTGCCAGCAGTTGGGACAGGTTACAGAACACTGAAGCTTTCTTT. Protein sequence: CASSWDRLQNTEAFF.

This clonotype was detected ten times or more. The rearrangement links TRBV15 to TRBJ2-5; D is ambiguous. The ends were cut back, 0 bases at V and 4 bases at J, with 9 bases in the middle. CDR3 length: 14 amino acids. Germline loops: CDR1 LNHNV, CDR2 YYDKDF (reference sequence). The CDR3 DNA is TGTGCCACCAGCAGAGAACCTTGGGGAGAGACCCAGTACTTC. This translates into CATSREPWGETQYF.

V and J are TRBV4-1 and TRBJ1-1; the D gene is possibly TRBD1 (5 bases). Germline CDR1 is MGHRA and CDR2 is YSYEKL. Trimming pared 0 bases from V and 4 bases from J, leaving 21 bases between. The CDR3 has 18 residues. The CDR3 reads CASSQDRPGRNRGTEAFF. The CDR3 nucleotides read TGCGCCAGCAGCCAAGATCGGCCGGGGAGGAATAGGGGCACTGAAGCTTTCTTT.

This clonotype was detected only a few times. The chain uses TRBV28 and TRBJ2-2; D uncertain. This CDR3 is built from 16 residues. V lost 7 bases, J lost 7 bases, and 22 bases lay in between. In germline, CDR1 is MDHEN, CDR2 SYDVKM. As DNA, the CDR3 is TGTGCCAGCACTAACAAAGGGAAGGGCCTCGACGGGGAGCTGTTTTTT. Protein: CASTNKGKGLDGELFF.

This chain links TRBV20-1 with TRBJ2-3; a weak D match, TRBD2 (6 bases). The V end lost 0 bases, the J end lost 3 bases, and 16 bases lay between the germline ends. This CDR3 has 16 residues. Germline V lookup: CDR1 DFQATT, CDR2 SNEGSKA (reference sequence). CDR3 coding DNA: TGCAGTGCTAGAGATCGTCCCCGGGAGCCAACAGATACGCAGTATTTT. Its protein product is CSARDRPREPTDTQYF.

There are many counts of this clonotype. The V call is TRBV19, the J call TRBJ2-3; 7 positions agree with TRBD1. Unmatched junction bases numbered 10, after V lost 5 bases and J lost 5 bases. Germline values: CDR1 LNHDA, CDR2 SQIVND (reference sequence). CDR3 length equals 15 residues. The CDR3 sequence: CASSQGDRARDTQYF. CDR3 sequence (DNA): TGTGCCAGTAGTCAAGGGGACAGAGCCAGAGATACGCAGTATTTT.

This clonotype was seen at least ten times. This chain uses TRBV3-1 with TRBJ2-1, with D hard to call. CDR1 and CDR2 from the germline V gene are LGHDT and YNNKEL (reference sequence). There are 15 residues in the CDR3. Trimming took off 0 bases at V and 4 bases at J, with 10 bases between the two ends. The CDR3 protein is CASSQEGLNYNEQFF. In nucleotides, the CDR3 is TGTGCCAGCAGCCAAGAAGGCCTAAATTACAATGAGCAGTTCTTC.

This clonotype was counted ten times or more. The chain recombines TRBV12-3 or TRBV12-4 with TRBJ2-5; 8 bases are a match to TRBD2. The CDR3 has 15 residues. Trimming at V came to 3 bases and at J to 2 bases, leaving 5 bases not matched to a gene. The CDR3 reads CASSFLAGGQETQYF. DNA of the CDR3: TGTGCCAGCAGTTTCTTGGCGGGGGGACAAGAGACCCAGTACTTC.

This clonotype was seen more than once but under ten times. Here the CDR3 DNA reads TGTGCCAGCAGTTACCCCTCGGGGGAGACTTACGAGCAGTACTTC. Amino acid sequence: CASSYPSGETYEQYF. The chain has TRBV6-2 or TRBV6-3 and TRBJ2-7, with a weak D call TRBD2 (6 bases). CDR3 size: 15 residues. Germline V CDR1 and CDR2: MNHEY, SVGEGT. V was cut by 2 bases and J by 4 bases, with 15 bases left in between.

V gene TRBV20-1 combines with J gene TRBJ2-1; tentative D call: TRBD2 (5 bases). The germline V and J ends were trimmed by 2 bases and 3 bases, with 14 bases remaining between them. The germline CDR1 and CDR2 sequences are DFQATT and SNEGSKA (reference sequence). This CDR3 has 15 amino acids. CDR3 residues: CSARSPSGDYNEQFF. CDR3 nucleotides: TGCAGTGCTAGAAGTCCCAGCGGAGACTACAATGAGCAGTTCTTC.